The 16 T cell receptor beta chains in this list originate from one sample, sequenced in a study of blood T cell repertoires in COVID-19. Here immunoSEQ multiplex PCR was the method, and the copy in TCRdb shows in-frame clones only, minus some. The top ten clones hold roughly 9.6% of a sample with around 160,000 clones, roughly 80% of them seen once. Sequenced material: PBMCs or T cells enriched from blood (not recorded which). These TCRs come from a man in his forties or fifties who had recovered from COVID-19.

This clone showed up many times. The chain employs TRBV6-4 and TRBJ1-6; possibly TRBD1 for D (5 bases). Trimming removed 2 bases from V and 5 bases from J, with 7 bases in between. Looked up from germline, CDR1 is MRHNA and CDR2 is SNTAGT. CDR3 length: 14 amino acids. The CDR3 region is CASSDGAHNSPLHF. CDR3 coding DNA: TGTGCCAGCAGTGACGGGGCGCATAATTCACCCCTCCACTTT.

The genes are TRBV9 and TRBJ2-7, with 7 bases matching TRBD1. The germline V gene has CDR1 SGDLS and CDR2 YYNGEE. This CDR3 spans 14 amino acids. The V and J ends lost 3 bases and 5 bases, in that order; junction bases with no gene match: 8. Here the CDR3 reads CASSGTGEPNEQYF. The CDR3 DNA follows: TGTGCCAGCAGCGGGACAGGTGAACCTAACGAGCAGTACTTC.

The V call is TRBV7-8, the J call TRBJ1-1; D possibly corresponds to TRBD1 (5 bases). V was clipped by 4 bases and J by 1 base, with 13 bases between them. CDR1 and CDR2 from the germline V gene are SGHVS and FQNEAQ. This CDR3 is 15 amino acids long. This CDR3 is CASSSQPGQNTEAFF. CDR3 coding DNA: TGTGCCAGCAGCTCGCAACCTGGACAGAACACTGAAGCTTTCTTT.

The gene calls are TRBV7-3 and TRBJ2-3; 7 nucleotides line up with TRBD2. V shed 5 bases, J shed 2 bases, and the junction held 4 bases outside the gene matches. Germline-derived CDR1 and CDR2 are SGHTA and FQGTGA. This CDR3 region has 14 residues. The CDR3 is CASSPSGNTDTQYF. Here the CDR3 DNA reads TGTGCCAGCAGCCCCAGCGGGAACACAGATACGCAGTATTTT. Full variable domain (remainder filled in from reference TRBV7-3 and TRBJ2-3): GAGVSQTPSNKVTEKGKYVELRCDPISGHTALYWYRQSLGQGPEFLIYFQGTGAADDSGLPNDRFFAVRPEGSVSTLKIQRTERGDSAVYLCASSPSGNTDTQYFGPGTRLTVL.

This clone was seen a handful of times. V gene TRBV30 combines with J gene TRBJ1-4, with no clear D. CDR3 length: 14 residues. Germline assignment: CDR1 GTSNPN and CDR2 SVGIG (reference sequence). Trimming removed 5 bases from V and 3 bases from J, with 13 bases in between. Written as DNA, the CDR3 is TGTGCCTGGTCCGAGGGAGGAGCTAATGAAAAACTGTTTTTT. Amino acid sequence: CAWSEGGANEKLFF.

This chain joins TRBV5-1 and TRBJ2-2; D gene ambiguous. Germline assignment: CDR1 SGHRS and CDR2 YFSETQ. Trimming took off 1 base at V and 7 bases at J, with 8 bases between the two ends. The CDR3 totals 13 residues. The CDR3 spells CASSLSQDGELFF. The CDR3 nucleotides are TGCGCCAGCAGCTTGAGTCAGGACGGGGAGCTGTTTTTT. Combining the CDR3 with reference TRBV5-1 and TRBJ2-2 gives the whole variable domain KAGVTQTPRYLIKTRGQQVTLSCSPISGHRSVSWYQQTPGQGLQFLFEYFSETQRNKGNFPGRFSGRQFSNSRSEMNVSTLELGDSALYLCASSLSQDGELFFGEGSRLTVL.

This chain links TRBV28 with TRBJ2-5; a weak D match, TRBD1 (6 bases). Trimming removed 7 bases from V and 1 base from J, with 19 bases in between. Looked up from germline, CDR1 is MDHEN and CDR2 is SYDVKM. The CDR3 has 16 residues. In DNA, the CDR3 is TGTGCCAGCACCTCCCGGGACACCCCCCGCCAAGAGACCCAGTACTTC. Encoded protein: CASTSRDTPRQETQYF.

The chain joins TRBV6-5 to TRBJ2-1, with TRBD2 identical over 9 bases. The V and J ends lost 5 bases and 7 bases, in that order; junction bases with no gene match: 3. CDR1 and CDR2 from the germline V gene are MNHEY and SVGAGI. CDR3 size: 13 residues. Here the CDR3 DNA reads TGTGCCAGCAGTCCGCTAGCGGGGAATGAGCAGTTCTTC. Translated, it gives CASSPLAGNEQFF.

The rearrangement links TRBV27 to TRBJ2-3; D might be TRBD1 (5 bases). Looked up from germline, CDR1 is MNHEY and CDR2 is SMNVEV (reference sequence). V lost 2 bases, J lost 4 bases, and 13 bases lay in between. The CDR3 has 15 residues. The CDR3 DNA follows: TGTGCCAGCAGTTTAATAGGGCAGGGCCCAGATACGCAGTATTTT. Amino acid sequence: CASSLIGQGPDTQYF.

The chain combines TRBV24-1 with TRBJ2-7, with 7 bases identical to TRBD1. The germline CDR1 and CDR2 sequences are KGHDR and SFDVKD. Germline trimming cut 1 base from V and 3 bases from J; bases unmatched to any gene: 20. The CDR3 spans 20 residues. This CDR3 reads CATSDFPPPGTENTFYEQYF. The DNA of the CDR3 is TGTGCCACCAGTGATTTTCCCCCCCCCGGGACAGAAAATACTTTCTACGAGCAGTACTTC.

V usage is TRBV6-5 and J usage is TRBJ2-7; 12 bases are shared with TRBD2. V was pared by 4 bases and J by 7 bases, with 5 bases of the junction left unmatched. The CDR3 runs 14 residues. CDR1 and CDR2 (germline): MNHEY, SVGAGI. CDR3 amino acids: CASSWGGLAGEQYF. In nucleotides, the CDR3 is TGTGCCAGCAGTTGGGGGGGACTAGCGGGTGAGCAGTACTTC.

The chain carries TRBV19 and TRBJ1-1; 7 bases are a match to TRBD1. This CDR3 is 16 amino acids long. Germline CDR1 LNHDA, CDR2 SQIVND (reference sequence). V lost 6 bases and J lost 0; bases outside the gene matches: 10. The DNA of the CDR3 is TGTGCCAGTAGAACTTCTCCGGGACAGATGAACACTGAAGCTTTCTTT. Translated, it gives CASRTSPGQMNTEAFF.

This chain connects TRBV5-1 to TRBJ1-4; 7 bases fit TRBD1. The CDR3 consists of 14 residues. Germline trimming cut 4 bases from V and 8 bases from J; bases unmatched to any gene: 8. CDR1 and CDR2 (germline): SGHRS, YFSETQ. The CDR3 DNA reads TGCGCCAGCAGCAGCACAGGGGCGTACGAAAAACTGTTTTTT. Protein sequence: CASSSTGAYEKLFF. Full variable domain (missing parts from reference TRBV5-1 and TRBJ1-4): KAGVTQTPRYLIKTRGQQVTLSCSPISGHRSVSWYQQTPGQGLQFLFEYFSETQRNKGNFPGRFSGRQFSNSRSEMNVSTLELGDSALYLCASSSTGAYEKLFFGSGTQLSVL.

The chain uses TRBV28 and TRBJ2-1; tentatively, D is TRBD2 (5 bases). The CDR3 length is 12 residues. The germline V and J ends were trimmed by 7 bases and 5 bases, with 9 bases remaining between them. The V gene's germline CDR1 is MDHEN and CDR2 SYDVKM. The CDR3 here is CASTTTNNEQFF. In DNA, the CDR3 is TGTGCCAGCACCACGACTAACAATGAGCAGTTCTTC.

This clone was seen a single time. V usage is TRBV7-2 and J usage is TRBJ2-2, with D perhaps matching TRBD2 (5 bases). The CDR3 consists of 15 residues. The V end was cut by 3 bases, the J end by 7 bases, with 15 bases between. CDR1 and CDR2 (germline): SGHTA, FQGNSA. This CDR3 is CASSLVEGWGGELFF. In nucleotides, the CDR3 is TGTGCCAGCAGCTTGGTTGAGGGTTGGGGCGGGGAGCTGTTTTTT. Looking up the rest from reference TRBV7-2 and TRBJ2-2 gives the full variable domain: GAGVSQSPSNKVTEKGKDVELRCDPISGHTALYWYRQSLGQGLEFLIYFQGNSAPDKSGLPSDRFSAERTGGSVSTLTIQRTQQEDSAVYLCASSLVEGWGGELFFGEGSRLTVL.

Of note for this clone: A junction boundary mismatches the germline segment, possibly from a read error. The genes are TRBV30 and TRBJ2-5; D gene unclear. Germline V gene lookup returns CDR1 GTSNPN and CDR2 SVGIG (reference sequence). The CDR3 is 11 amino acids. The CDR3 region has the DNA TGTGCCTGGACAGGTCAAGGGACCCAGTACTTC. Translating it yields CAWTGQGTQYF.